A selection of T cell receptor beta chains follows, all from one sample in a study of shared clonotypes between healthy human individuals. TCRdb's table, derived via immunoSEQ multiplex PCR, lists solely in-frame clones and lacks some. The table records 2 million to 2.5 million clones, more than 80% of them present only once. Sequencing was done on a sample of naive CD4+ T cells from PBMCs. Source of these receptors: a young man in good health. Some clones in this sample may be carry-over from other donors' samples. Each CDR3 is given with its conserved first and last residue. Each record gives: CDR3 protein, CDR3 DNA, J gene, D gene, V gene, clone size. A D gene is named only where the DNA matches it firmly. Rows give clone size only sometimes, using once, few, many, or a class for an expanded clone.

CDR3 protein: CASSPQSDGYEQYF
CDR3 DNA: TGTGCCAGCTCACCACAGTCCGACGGCTACGAGCAGTACTTC
J gene: TRBJ2-7
D gene: -
V gene: TRBV18
clone size: -

CDR3 protein: CASSQEWGRGVTEAFF
CDR3 DNA: TGTGCCAGCAGCCAAGAGTGGGGGAGGGGAGTTACTGAAGCTTTCTTT
J gene: TRBJ1-1
D gene: -
V gene: TRBV4-2
clone size: -

CDR3 protein: CASSKAPEGTYEQYF
CDR3 DNA: TGTGCCAGCAGTAAAGCCCCGGAAGGGACCTACGAGCAGTACTTC
J gene: TRBJ2-7
D gene: -
V gene: TRBV27
clone size: -

CDR3 protein: CATSPKQGRGNQPQHF
CDR3 DNA: TGTGCCACCAGCCCTAAACAGGGAAGGGGCAATCAGCCCCAGCATTTT
J gene: TRBJ1-5
D gene: -
V gene: TRBV15
clone size: few

CDR3 protein: CASSGLGQRDLEAFF
CDR3 DNA: TGCGCCAGCAGTGGATTGGGACAGAGAGATCTCGAAGCTTTCTTT
J gene: TRBJ1-1
D gene: TRBD1
V gene: TRBV10-2
clone size: -

CDR3 protein: CASSQVNSEMLQAFF
CDR3 DNA: TGCGCCAGCAGCCAAGTGAACAGCGAAATGTTGCAAGCTTTCTTT
J gene: TRBJ1-1
D gene: -
V gene: TRBV4-1
clone size: -

CDR3 protein: CASSLVRDTQYF
CDR3 DNA: TGTGCCAGCAGCTTAGTAAGAGATACGCAGTATTTT
J gene: TRBJ2-3
D gene: -
V gene: TRBV7-6
clone size: -

CDR3 protein: CASSPRTGKGEKLFF
CDR3 DNA: TGTGCCAGCAGTCCTCGGACAGGGAAGGGGGAAAAACTGTTTTTT
J gene: TRBJ1-4
D gene: TRBD1
V gene: TRBV28
clone size: -

CDR3 protein: CASSYSNREAEAFF
CDR3 DNA: TGTGCCAGCAGTTACTCCAACAGGGAGGCTGAAGCTTTCTTT
J gene: TRBJ1-1
D gene: -
V gene: TRBV6-5
clone size: -

CDR3 protein: CASSLDVRGPVSGNTIYF
CDR3 DNA: TGTGCCAGCAGCTTAGACGTCCGCGGGCCAGTTTCTGGAAACACCATATATTTT
J gene: TRBJ1-3
D gene: -
V gene: TRBV7-2
clone size: -

CDR3 protein: CASSPLAGASQFF
CDR3 DNA: TGTGCCAGCTCACCATTGGCGGGGGCGTCGCAGTTCTTC
J gene: TRBJ2-1
D gene: -
V gene: TRBV18
clone size: -

CDR3 protein: CASSLERTSGADTQYF
CDR3 DNA: TGTGCCAGCAGTTTAGAACGGACTAGCGGCGCAGATACGCAGTATTTT
J gene: TRBJ2-3
D gene: TRBD2
V gene: TRBV28
clone size: -

CDR3 protein: CASRTGPYNEQFF
CDR3 DNA: TGTGCCAGCAGAACCGGGCCCTACAATGAGCAGTTCTTC
J gene: TRBJ2-1
D gene: -
V gene: TRBV6-5
clone size: -

CDR3 protein: CASSFQGGPYEQYF
CDR3 DNA: TGTGCCAGCAGTTTCCAGGGGGGGCCCTACGAGCAGTACTTC
J gene: TRBJ2-7
D gene: -
V gene: TRBV6-1
clone size: -

CDR3 protein: CASSLDTSGTAYNEQFF
CDR3 DNA: TGCGCCAGCAGCTTGGACACGTCCGGGACAGCCTACAATGAGCAGTTCTTC
J gene: TRBJ2-1
D gene: TRBD1
V gene: TRBV5-1
clone size: -

CDR3 protein: CASSLFASGTSGSYEQYF
CDR3 DNA: TGTGCCAGCAGTTTATTCGCATCCGGGACTAGCGGCTCCTACGAGCAGTACTTC
J gene: TRBJ2-7
D gene: TRBD2
V gene: TRBV28
clone size: -

CDR3 protein: CASSQRAPGVEQTQYF
CDR3 DNA: TGTGCCAGCAGCCAGCGGGCGCCAGGGGTGGAACAGACCCAGTACTTC
J gene: TRBJ2-5
D gene: -
V gene: TRBV14
clone size: -

CDR3 protein: CASSLYRNQPQHF
CDR3 DNA: TGTGCCAGCAGTTTATACCGGAATCAGCCCCAGCATTTT
J gene: TRBJ1-5
D gene: -
V gene: TRBV27
clone size: -

CDR3 protein: CASSQGQGGGYEQYF
CDR3 DNA: TGCGCCAGCAGCCAAGGACAGGGGGGGGGTTACGAGCAGTACTTC
J gene: TRBJ2-7
D gene: TRBD1
V gene: TRBV4-1
clone size: -

CDR3 protein: CASSIQGVNTEAFF
CDR3 DNA: TGTGCCAGCAGTATACAGGGGGTGAACACTGAAGCTTTCTTT
J gene: TRBJ1-1
D gene: TRBD1
V gene: TRBV28
clone size: -

CDR3 protein: CASTTGGAKNIQYF
CDR3 DNA: TGTGCCAGCACCACAGGGGGAGCCAAAAACATTCAGTACTTC
J gene: TRBJ2-4
D gene: TRBD1
V gene: TRBV28
clone size: -

CDR3 protein: CASSLEPGPGYNQPQHF
CDR3 DNA: TGCGCCAGCAGCTTGGAGCCCGGACCAGGCTACAATCAGCCCCAGCATTTT
J gene: TRBJ1-5
D gene: -
V gene: TRBV5-1
clone size: -

CDR3 protein: CASSSGQGKTEAFF
CDR3 DNA: TGTGCCAGCAGTTCGGGACAGGGGAAAACTGAAGCTTTCTTT
J gene: TRBJ1-1
D gene: TRBD1
V gene: TRBV6-5
clone size: -

CDR3 protein: CASSLALDSSYEQYF
CDR3 DNA: TGTGCCAGCAGCTTAGCTCTGGACAGCTCCTACGAGCAGTACTTC
J gene: TRBJ2-7
D gene: -
V gene: TRBV7-8
clone size: -

CDR3 protein: CASSYSGTSFAEQYF
CDR3 DNA: TGTGCCAGCAGTTACTCCGGGACTAGCTTCGCCGAGCAGTACTTC
J gene: TRBJ2-7
D gene: TRBD2
V gene: TRBV27
clone size: -

CDR3 protein: CASSIKPGTGELFF
CDR3 DNA: TGTGCCAGTAGTATAAAGCCGGGGACCGGGGAGCTGTTTTTT
J gene: TRBJ2-2
D gene: -
V gene: TRBV19
clone size: -

CDR3 protein: CASRRQGNLVEQYF
CDR3 DNA: TGTGCCAGCAGAAGACAGGGGAACTTAGTCGAGCAGTACTTC
J gene: TRBJ2-7
D gene: TRBD1
V gene: TRBV6-6
clone size: -

CDR3 protein: CAWSPRAGELFF
CDR3 DNA: TGTGCCTGGAGTCCCCGGGCCGGGGAGCTGTTTTTT
J gene: TRBJ2-2
D gene: -
V gene: TRBV30
clone size: -

CDR3 protein: CAIRQGSTDTQYF
CDR3 DNA: TGTGCCATTCGACAGGGCAGCACAGATACGCAGTATTTT
J gene: TRBJ2-3
D gene: TRBD1
V gene: TRBV2
clone size: -

CDR3 protein: CASCILAGNQDTQYF
CDR3 DNA: TGCGCCAGTTGTATTTTAGCGGGGAACCAAGATACGCAGTATTTT
J gene: TRBJ2-3
D gene: TRBD2
V gene: TRBV5-1
clone size: -

CDR3 protein: CATTQGGNEKLFF
CDR3 DNA: TGTGCCACCACACAGGGGGGGAATGAAAAACTGTTTTTT
J gene: TRBJ1-4
D gene: TRBD1
V gene: TRBV10-3
clone size: -

CDR3 protein: CSARVASGRGF
CDR3 DNA: TGCAGTGCTAGAGTGGCTAGCGGGAGAGGCTTC
J gene: TRBJ2-7
D gene: TRBD2
V gene: TRBV20-1
clone size: -

CDR3 protein: CASSPRPQTNYGYTF
CDR3 DNA: TGTGCCAGCAGCCCGCGGCCACAGACTAACTATGGCTACACCTTC
J gene: TRBJ1-2
D gene: -
V gene: TRBV5-6
clone size: -

CDR3 protein: CASSEGLNTGELFF
CDR3 DNA: TGTGCCAGCAGTGAGGGGCTCAACACCGGGGAGCTGTTTTTT
J gene: TRBJ2-2
D gene: -
V gene: TRBV6-1
clone size: -

CDR3 protein: CASSSAGWGTQYF
CDR3 DNA: TGTGCCAGCAGCTCAGCGGGCTGGGGTACGCAGTATTTT
J gene: TRBJ2-3
D gene: -
V gene: TRBV7-3
clone size: -

CDR3 protein: CASSLFGGSGEGYEQFF
CDR3 DNA: TGCGCCAGCAGTCTCTTCGGTGGGAGCGGGGAAGGCTATGAGCAGTTCTTC
J gene: TRBJ2-1
D gene: TRBD2
V gene: TRBV4-3
clone size: -

CDR3 protein: CASSANYEQYF
CDR3 DNA: TGCGCCAGCAGTGCGAACTACGAGCAGTACTTC
J gene: TRBJ2-7
D gene: -
V gene: TRBV10-2
clone size: -

CDR3 protein: CASSTTTGGGTDTQYF
CDR3 DNA: TGTGCCAGCAGCACAACAACAGGGGGCGGCACAGATACGCAGTATTTT
J gene: TRBJ2-3
D gene: TRBD1
V gene: TRBV11-2
clone size: -

CDR3 protein: CASSLGTATGNTIYF
CDR3 DNA: TGCGCCAGCAGCTTAGGGACGGCTACTGGAAACACCATATATTTT
J gene: TRBJ1-3
D gene: -
V gene: TRBV5-1
clone size: -

CDR3 protein: CATWGQERKSSGANVLTF
CDR3 DNA: TGTGCCACTTGGGGACAGGAGCGAAAAAGTTCTGGGGCCAACGTCCTGACTTTC
J gene: TRBJ2-6
D gene: TRBD1
V gene: TRBV28
clone size: -

CDR3 protein: CASSTGTNGNTIYF
CDR3 DNA: TGTGCCAGCAGCACCGGGACAAACGGAAACACCATATATTTT
J gene: TRBJ1-3
D gene: -
V gene: TRBV7-3
clone size: -

CDR3 protein: CASRLWGLSTDTQYF
CDR3 DNA: TGCGCCAGCAGATTATGGGGGTTAAGCACAGATACGCAGTATTTT
J gene: TRBJ2-3
D gene: -
V gene: TRBV5-1
clone size: -

CDR3 protein: CASSQVSGAGEKLFF
CDR3 DNA: TGTGCCAGCAGCCAAGTTTCGGGGGCTGGGGAAAAACTGTTTTTT
J gene: TRBJ1-4
D gene: -
V gene: TRBV4-2
clone size: -

CDR3 protein: CASSPPWVGGLTNEKLFF
CDR3 DNA: TGTGCCAGCAGTCCACCCTGGGTGGGAGGGCTAACTAATGAAAAACTGTTTTTT
J gene: TRBJ1-4
D gene: -
V gene: TRBV28
clone size: -

CDR3 protein: CASRVPGEETQYF
CDR3 DNA: TGTGCCAGCAGAGTCCCCGGGGAGGAGACCCAGTACTTC
J gene: TRBJ2-5
D gene: -
V gene: TRBV2
clone size: -

CDR3 protein: CASSSTSRRPQHF
CDR3 DNA: TGTGCCAGCAGTTCAACTAGCAGGCGGCCCCAGCATTTT
J gene: TRBJ1-5
D gene: -
V gene: TRBV28
clone size: -

CDR3 protein: CASSLGLLQETQYF
CDR3 DNA: TGCGCCAGCAGCCTGGGCCTACTCCAAGAGACCCAGTACTTC
J gene: TRBJ2-5
D gene: -
V gene: TRBV5-1
clone size: -

CDR3 protein: CASSGGQMARATAEAFF
CDR3 DNA: TGCGCCAGCAGCGGGGGACAGATGGCCCGAGCTACGGCTGAAGCTTTCTTT
J gene: TRBJ1-1
D gene: TRBD1
V gene: TRBV5-1
clone size: few

CDR3 protein: CASTDRANQPQHF
CDR3 DNA: TGTGCCAGTACCGACAGGGCTAATCAGCCCCAGCATTTT
J gene: TRBJ1-5
D gene: TRBD1
V gene: TRBV19
clone size: -

CDR3 protein: CASSRGTSGYNEQFF
CDR3 DNA: TGTGCCAGCAGTCGGGGGACTAGCGGCTACAATGAGCAGTTCTTC
J gene: TRBJ2-1
D gene: TRBD2
V gene: TRBV7-8
clone size: -

CDR3 protein: CASSSPTSFGQYF
CDR3 DNA: TGTGCCAGCAGCAGCCCTACTAGCTTCGGGCAGTACTTC
J gene: TRBJ2-7
D gene: -
V gene: TRBV7-2
clone size: -

CDR3 protein: CASSVGNLLVLSEQFF
CDR3 DNA: TGTGCCAGCAGCGTAGGTAATTTGCTAGTCCTAAGCGAGCAGTTCTTC
J gene: TRBJ2-1
D gene: -
V gene: TRBV9
clone size: -

CDR3 protein: CASSPPGGSYGYTF
CDR3 DNA: TGTGCCAGCAGCCCCCCGGGGGGCTCCTATGGCTACACCTTC
J gene: TRBJ1-2
D gene: -
V gene: TRBV6-5
clone size: -

CDR3 protein: CASSLVETQYF
CDR3 DNA: TGTGCCAGCAGCTTAGTTGAGACCCAGTACTTC
J gene: TRBJ2-5
D gene: -
V gene: TRBV5-6
clone size: -

CDR3 protein: CASRRTGVGYEQYF
CDR3 DNA: TGTGCCAGCAGGAGGACAGGGGTGGGGTACGAGCAGTACTTC
J gene: TRBJ2-7
D gene: TRBD1
V gene: TRBV25-1
clone size: -

CDR3 protein: CASTARRATNEKLFF
CDR3 DNA: TGTGCCAGCACCGCACGCAGGGCAACTAATGAAAAACTGTTTTTT
J gene: TRBJ1-4
D gene: -
V gene: TRBV6-1
clone size: -

CDR3 protein: CASSLSGGDQPQHF
CDR3 DNA: TGTGCCAGCTCGCTCTCAGGGGGTGATCAGCCCCAGCATTTT
J gene: TRBJ1-5
D gene: TRBD1
V gene: TRBV18
clone size: -

CDR3 protein: CASSLPPGRGQGTGELFF
CDR3 DNA: TGTGCCAGCAGCCTACCTCCTGGCAGGGGGCAAGGCACCGGGGAGCTGTTTTTT
J gene: TRBJ2-2
D gene: TRBD1
V gene: TRBV28
clone size: once

CDR3 protein: CAWSVEDEQFF
CDR3 DNA: TGTGCCTGGAGTGTGGAGGATGAGCAGTTCTTC
J gene: TRBJ2-1
D gene: -
V gene: TRBV30
clone size: -